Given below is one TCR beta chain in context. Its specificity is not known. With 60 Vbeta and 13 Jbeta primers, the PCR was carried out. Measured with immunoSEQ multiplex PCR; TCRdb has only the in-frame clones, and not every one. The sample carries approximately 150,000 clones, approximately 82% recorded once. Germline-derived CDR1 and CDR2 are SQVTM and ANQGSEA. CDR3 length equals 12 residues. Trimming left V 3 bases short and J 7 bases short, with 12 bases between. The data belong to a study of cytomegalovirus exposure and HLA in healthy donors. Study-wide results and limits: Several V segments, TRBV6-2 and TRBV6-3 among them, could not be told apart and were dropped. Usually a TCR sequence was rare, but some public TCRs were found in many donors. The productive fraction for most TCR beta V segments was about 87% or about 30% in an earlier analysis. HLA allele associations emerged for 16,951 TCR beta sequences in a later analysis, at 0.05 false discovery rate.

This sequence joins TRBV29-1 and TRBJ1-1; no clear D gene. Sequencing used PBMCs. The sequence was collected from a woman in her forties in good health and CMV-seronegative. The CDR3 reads CSVEGRAVEAFF. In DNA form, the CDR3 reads TGCAGCGTTGAGGGGAGGGCAGTTGAAGCTTTCTTT.